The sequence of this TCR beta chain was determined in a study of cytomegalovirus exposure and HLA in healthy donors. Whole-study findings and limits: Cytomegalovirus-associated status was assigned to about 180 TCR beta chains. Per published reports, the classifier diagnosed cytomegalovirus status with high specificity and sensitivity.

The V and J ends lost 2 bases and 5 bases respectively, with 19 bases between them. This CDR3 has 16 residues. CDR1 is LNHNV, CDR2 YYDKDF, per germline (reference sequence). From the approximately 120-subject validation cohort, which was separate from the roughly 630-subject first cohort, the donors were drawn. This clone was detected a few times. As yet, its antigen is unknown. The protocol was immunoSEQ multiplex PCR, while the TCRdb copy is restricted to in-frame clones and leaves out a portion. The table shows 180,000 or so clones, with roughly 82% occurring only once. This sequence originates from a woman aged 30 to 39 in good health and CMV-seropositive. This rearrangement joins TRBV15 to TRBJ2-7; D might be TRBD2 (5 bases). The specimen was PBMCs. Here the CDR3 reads CATSRPGDSRDHEQYF. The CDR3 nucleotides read TGTGCCACCAGCAGACCCGGGGATAGTCGTGACCACGAGCAGTACTTC.